The clone carrying this T cell receptor beta chain was detected only a few times. The sample originates from a study of shared T cell receptors in the human thymus. Libraries were prepared by immunoSEQ multiplex PCR; TCRdb keeps only in-frame clonotypes and omits some of them. The data show about 660,000 clones, roughly 90% seen once. The CDR3 is 14 residues long. Per germline, CDR1 MDHEN and CDR2 SYDVKM. Losses at the gene ends were 3 bases for V and 3 bases for J; bases not matched to a gene: 3. This same sample was also part of a study on human thymus T cells.

Sequences were obtained from thymocytes. This clonotype was obtained from a boy under two years old with a congenital heart defect. The V and J genes are TRBV28 and TRBJ2-7; 9 positions match TRBD1. The CDR3 loop reads CASSFGTGIYEQYF. CDR3 coding DNA: TGTGCCAGCAGTTTTGGGACAGGGATCTACGAGCAGTACTTC.